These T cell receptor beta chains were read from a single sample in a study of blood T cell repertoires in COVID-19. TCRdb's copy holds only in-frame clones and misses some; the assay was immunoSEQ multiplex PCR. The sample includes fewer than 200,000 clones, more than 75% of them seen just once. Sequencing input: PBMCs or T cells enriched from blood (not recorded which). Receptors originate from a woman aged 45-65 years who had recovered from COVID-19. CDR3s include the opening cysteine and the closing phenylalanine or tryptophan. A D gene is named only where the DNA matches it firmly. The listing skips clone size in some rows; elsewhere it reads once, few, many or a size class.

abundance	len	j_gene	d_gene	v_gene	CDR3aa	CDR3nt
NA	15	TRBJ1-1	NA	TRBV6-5	CASSYSAGGNTEAFF	TGTGCCAGCAGTTACTCGGCCGGGGGGAACACTGAAGCTTTCTTT
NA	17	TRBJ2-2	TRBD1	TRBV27	CASSFRFGQDYTGELFF	TGTGCCAGCAGTTTTCGTTTCGGACAGGACTACACCGGGGAGCTGTTTTTT
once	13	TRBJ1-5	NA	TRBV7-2	CASSLAANQPQHF	TGTGCCAGCAGCTTAGCGGCCAATCAGCCCCAGCATTTT
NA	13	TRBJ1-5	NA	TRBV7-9	CASSLRAREPQHF	TGTGCCAGCAGCTTACGGGCGAGGGAGCCCCAGCATTTT
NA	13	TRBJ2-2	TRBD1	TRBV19	CASSTTGAGELFF	TGTGCCAGTAGTACAACAGGGGCCGGGGAGCTGTTTTTT
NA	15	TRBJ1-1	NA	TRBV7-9	CASSLGTATNTEAFF	TGTGCCAGCAGCTTAGGGACAGCCACGAACACTGAAGCTTTCTTT
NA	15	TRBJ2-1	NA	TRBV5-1	CASSLDHFGAGEQFF	TGCGCCAGCAGCTTGGACCATTTTGGTGCGGGAGAGCAGTTCTTC
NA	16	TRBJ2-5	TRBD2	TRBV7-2	CASSLGGAGVGETQYF	TGTGCCAGCAGCTTAGGTGGAGCGGGAGTTGGAGAGACCCAGTACTTC
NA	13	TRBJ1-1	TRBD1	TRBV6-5	CASSPPNRGQAFF	TGTGCCAGCAGTCCCCCGAACAGGGGGCAAGCTTTCTTT
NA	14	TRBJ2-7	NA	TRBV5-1	CASSLPGVGYEQYF	TGCGCCAGCAGCTTGCCGGGAGTAGGGTACGAGCAGTACTTC
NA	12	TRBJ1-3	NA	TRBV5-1	CASSSQGNTIYF	TGCGCCAGCAGCTCCCAGGGGAACACCATATATTTT
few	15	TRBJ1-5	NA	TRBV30	CAWSRGGEGNQPQHF	TGTGCCTGGAGTAGGGGGGGCGAGGGCAATCAGCCCCAGCATTTT
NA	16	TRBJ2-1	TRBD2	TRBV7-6	CASSFSGSGFDNEQFF	TGTGCCAGCAGCTTCTCGGGTAGCGGGTTTGACAATGAGCAGTTCTTC
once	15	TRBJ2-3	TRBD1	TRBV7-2	CASSGADRAQGTQYF	TGTGCCAGCAGCGGGGCCGACAGGGCTCAAGGGACGCAGTATTTT
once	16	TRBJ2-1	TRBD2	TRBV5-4	CASSPKPGLAPHEQFF	TGTGCCAGCAGCCCGAAACCGGGACTAGCGCCCCATGAGCAGTTCTTC
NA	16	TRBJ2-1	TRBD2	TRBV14	CASSHLGLAGGNEQFF	TGTGCCAGCAGCCATTTAGGTCTAGCGGGAGGAAATGAGCAGTTCTTC